This TCR beta chain appears in the sequencing data of a study of blood T cell repertoires in COVID-19. Study overall: Researchers got acute and convalescent COVID-19 samples from the United States, Italy and Spain.

Sequencing used immunoSEQ multiplex PCR; TCRdb keeps in-frame clones, though not all of them. The sample has more than 95,000 clones; approximately 79% are singletons. V was pared by 4 bases and J by 2 bases, with 13 bases of the junction left unmatched. The CDR3 covers 16 residues. The germline V gene has CDR1 SQVTM and CDR2 ANQGSEA. The specimen was peripheral blood. The clonotype comes from a man in his forties or fifties with acute or convalescent COVID-19. The V gene is TRBV29-1, the J gene TRBJ1-2; 7 positions agree with TRBD1. DNA of the CDR3: TGCAGCGTTGTAGTTCCCCACAGGGGCGGGAACTATGGCTACACCTTC. It translates to CSVVVPHRGGNYGYTF.